The sequence of this T cell receptor (beta chain) was determined in a study of control samples from healthy donors and cancer patients. Measured with immunoSEQ multiplex PCR; TCRdb has only the in-frame clones, and not every one. Of tens of thousands of clones listed, 85% to 90% are singletons. This CDR3 contains 16 residues. J was trimmed by 5 bases and V by 5 bases; bases with no gene match: 12. Germline V gene data show CDR1 as MRHNA and CDR2 as SNTAGT. Sequences were obtained from blood. The source is a woman aged 55-70 years in good health. This chain connects TRBV6-4 to TRBJ1-1; 9 positions agree with TRBD1. This CDR3 is CASSSSAGTGRTEAFF. The CDR3 nucleotides are TGTGCCAGCAGTTCTTCCGCCGGGACAGGGCGAACTGAAGCTTTCTTT.